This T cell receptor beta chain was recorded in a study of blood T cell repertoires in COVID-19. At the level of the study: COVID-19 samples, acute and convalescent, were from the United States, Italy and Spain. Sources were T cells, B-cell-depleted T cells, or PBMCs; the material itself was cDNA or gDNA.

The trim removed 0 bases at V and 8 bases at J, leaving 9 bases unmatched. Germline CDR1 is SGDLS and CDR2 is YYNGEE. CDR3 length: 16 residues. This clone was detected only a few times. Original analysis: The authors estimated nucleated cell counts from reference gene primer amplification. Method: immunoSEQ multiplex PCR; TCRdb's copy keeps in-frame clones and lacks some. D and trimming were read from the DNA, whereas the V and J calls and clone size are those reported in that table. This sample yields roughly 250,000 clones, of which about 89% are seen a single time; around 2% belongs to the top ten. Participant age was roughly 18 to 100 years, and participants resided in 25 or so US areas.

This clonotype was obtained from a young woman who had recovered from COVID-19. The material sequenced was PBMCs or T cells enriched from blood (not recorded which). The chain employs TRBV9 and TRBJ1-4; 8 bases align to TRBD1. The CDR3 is CASSVETGDIGEKLFF. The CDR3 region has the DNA TGTGCCAGCAGCGTAGAGACAGGGGATATCGGCGAAAAACTGTTTTTT. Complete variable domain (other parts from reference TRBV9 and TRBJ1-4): DSGVTQTPKHLITATGQRVTLRCSPRSGDLSVYWYQQSLDQGLQFLIQYYNGEERAKGNILERFSAQQFPDLHSELNLSSLELGDSALYFCASSVETGDIGEKLFFGSGTQLSVL.